This T cell receptor (beta chain) was identified in a study of T cell repertoires in aging, cancer and after chemotherapy. Study information: Clear clonal overlap appeared across healthy donor samples taken over several months to years. Approximately 10 million TCR reads were in the whole dataset.

This clonotype is judged medium-sized. What it recognizes is unknown. The germline V gene has CDR1 SQVTM and CDR2 ANQGSEA. This CDR3 is 10 amino acids long. V was trimmed by 7 bases and J by 3 bases, leaving 6 bases between them. TCR beta rearrangements were amplified from peripheral blood genomic DNA. Overall study findings and caveats: Healthy donors lost TCR diversity with age mainly through richness, cancer patients through richness and evenness.

Multiplex touch-down PCR with TRB-A/B primers amplified rearranged V-D-J TRB sequences. MiXCR was run by TCRdb on the multiplex PCR reads, yielding one entry per CDR3 protein. The sample includes about 4,100 distinct CDR3 sequences, 20% to 30% seen only once; the top ten take under 30%. The source is a human donor in good health. The donor label of this sample is uncertain. The sample taken for sequencing was blood. J is TRBJ1-1 and V is TRBV29-1; D call uncertain. The CDR3 reads CSGGHTEAFF. The CDR3 region has the DNA TGCAGCGGTGGCCACACTGAAGCTTTCTTT.